This T cell receptor beta chain was sequenced for a study of blood T cells in healthy people across ages. The germline gives CDR1 MGHRA, CDR2 YSYEKL. There are 19 residues in the CDR3. It was with a sample-barcoded 5' primer and a J-beta primer mix that a second PCR of roughly 7 to 12 cycles was run. The template-switch adaptor was a 5' adaptor with 12 random nucleotides. It tagged each cDNA molecule. TCRdb itself ran the 5' RACE reads through MiXCR, one entry per CDR3 protein. The repertoire has about 2 million distinct CDR3 sequences, roughly 52% of them found once; the top ten carry roughly 2.1%. This clonotype has just one count. Its antigen is unidentified. At one boundary the junction diverges from the germline segment, which might be a read error. Collection of roughly 9.6 milliliters of peripheral blood was performed for each donor. Study-level findings and limits: Strong correlation was found linking TCR beta diversity to naive T cell percentage.

The clonotype was recovered from a woman aged 40 to 50 in good health. The chain uses TRBV4-1 and TRBJ2-1; 15 nucleotides line up with TRBD2. Input material: blood. CDR3 DNA: TGCGCCAGCAGCCACGGGACTAGCGGGGGGCCCGGCTCCTACGATGAGCAGTTCTTC. Protein: CASSHGTSGGPGSYDEQFF.